This entry concerns a single T cell receptor (beta chain). What it recognizes is unknown. TCRdb independently ran MiXCR on the 5' RACE reads; one entry per CDR3 protein. This table has hundreds of thousands of distinct CDR3 sequences, about an eighth appearing once. This sample is part of a study of CD8 T cells in ankylosing spondylitis. This CDR3 contains 13 residues. Between the trimmed V and J ends, which lost 6 bases and 1 base, there was a span of 10 bases. In germline, CDR1 is MNHNS, CDR2 SASEGT. Whole-study findings and limits: A motif in TCR beta, a set of seven to nine highly homologous variants, appeared characteristic of ankylosing spondylitis blood.

Input material: blood, either unsorted or a sorted T cell fraction (not recorded which). The V gene is TRBV6-1, the J gene TRBJ2-7, with D perhaps matching TRBD1 (5 bases). The TCR sequence derives from a male donor with ankylosing spondylitis. The CDR3 DNA reads TGTGCCAGCAGCCGTCGACAGTCCTACGAGCAGTACTTC. Translated, it gives CASSRRQSYEQYF.